This TCR beta chain was recorded in a study of cytomegalovirus exposure and HLA in healthy donors. Across the whole study: For the roughly 370 genotyped donors, approximately 82% fell within the Caucasian-associated ancestry cluster. Study-wide results and caveats: An analysis done earlier found most TCR beta V segments productive about 87% or about 30% of the time. Accurate HLA-A and HLA-B prediction from TCR beta sequences was reported for most subjects.

With 60 Vbeta and 13 Jbeta primers, the PCR was carried out. Sequencing used immunoSEQ multiplex PCR; TCRdb keeps in-frame clones, though not all of them. The sample yields about 160,000 clones, roughly 87% seen once. With respect to this clone: Its antigen is unidentified.

The junction had 9 bases not matched to a gene; V was cut back by 6 bases and J by 2 bases. Germline V CDR1 and CDR2: SNHLY, FYNNEI. The CDR3 sequence is 17 residues long. The chain links TRBV2 to TRBJ2-3; 12 bases align to TRBD2. The receptor comes from a woman aged 25 to 45 in good health and CMV-seronegative. Sequenced input: PBMCs. The CDR3 DNA is TGTGCCAGCAGCGACCCACTAGCGGGGGGAACCACAGATACGCAGTATTTT. This encodes CASSDPLAGGTTDTQYF.